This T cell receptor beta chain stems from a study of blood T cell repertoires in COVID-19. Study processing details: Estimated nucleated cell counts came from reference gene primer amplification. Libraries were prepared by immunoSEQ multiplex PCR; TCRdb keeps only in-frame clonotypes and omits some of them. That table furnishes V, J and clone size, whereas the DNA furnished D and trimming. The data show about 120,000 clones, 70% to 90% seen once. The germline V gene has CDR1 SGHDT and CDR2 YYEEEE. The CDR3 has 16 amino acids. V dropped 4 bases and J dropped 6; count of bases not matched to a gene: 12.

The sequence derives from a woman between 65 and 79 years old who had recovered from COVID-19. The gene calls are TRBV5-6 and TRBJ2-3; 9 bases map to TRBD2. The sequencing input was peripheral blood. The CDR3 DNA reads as TGTGCCAGCAGCCCCGGGGGGGGACTAGCTTCGGATACGCAGTATTTT. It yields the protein CASSPGGGLASDTQYF.